This T cell receptor beta chain was identified in a study of CD8+CD57+ T cells in acquired aplastic anemia. General study points: There were approximately 27 CD8+ CDR3 sequences that occurred in both patients and controls.

TCR beta VDJ and CDR3 were profiled, and genomic DNA was the template. MiXCR, applied by TCRdb to the reads, yields one record per CDR3 protein. The data hold approximately 45,000 distinct CDR3 sequences, with about two thirds observed a single time. About this clonotype itself: Its antigen is still unknown.

Deletions cut 4 bases from V and 6 bases from J, with 18 bases between. This CDR3 has 15 amino acids. In germline, CDR1 is MNHEY, CDR2 SVGAGI. The clonotype was recovered from a human donor in good health, serving as a control. The rearrangement joins TRBV6-5 to TRBJ1-2; D uncertain. Sequencing was done on a sample of sorted CD4+, CD8+, or CD8+CD57+ T cells (not recorded which) from PBMCs. In DNA, the CDR3 is TGTGCCAGCAGTTCGACCGGGCCTTTCGCTAATGGCTACACCTTC. Translation gives CASSSTGPFANGYTF.